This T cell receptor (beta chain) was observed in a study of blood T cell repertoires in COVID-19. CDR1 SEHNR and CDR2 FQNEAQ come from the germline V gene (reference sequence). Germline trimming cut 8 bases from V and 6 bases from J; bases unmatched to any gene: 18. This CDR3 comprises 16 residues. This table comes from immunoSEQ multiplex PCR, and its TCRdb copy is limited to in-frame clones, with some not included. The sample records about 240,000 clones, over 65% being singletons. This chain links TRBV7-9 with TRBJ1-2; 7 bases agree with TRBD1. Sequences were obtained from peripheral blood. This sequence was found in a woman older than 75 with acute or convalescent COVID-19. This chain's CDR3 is CASATGSKRQNHGYTF. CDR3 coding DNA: TGTGCCAGCGCGACAGGGTCCAAGCGCCAAAATCATGGCTACACCTTC.